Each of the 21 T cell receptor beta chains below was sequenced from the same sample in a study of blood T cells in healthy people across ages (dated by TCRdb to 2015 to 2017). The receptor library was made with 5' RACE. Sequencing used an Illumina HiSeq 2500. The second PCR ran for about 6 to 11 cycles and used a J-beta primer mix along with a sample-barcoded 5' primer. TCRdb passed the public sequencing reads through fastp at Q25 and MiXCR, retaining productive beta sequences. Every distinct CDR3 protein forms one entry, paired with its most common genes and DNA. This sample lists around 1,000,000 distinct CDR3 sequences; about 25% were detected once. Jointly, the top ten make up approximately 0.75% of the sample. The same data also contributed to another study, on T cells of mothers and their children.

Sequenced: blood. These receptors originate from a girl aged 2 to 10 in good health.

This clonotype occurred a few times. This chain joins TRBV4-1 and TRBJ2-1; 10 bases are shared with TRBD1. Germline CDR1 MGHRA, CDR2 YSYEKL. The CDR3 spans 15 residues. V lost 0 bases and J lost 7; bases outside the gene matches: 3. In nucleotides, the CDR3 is TGCGCCAGCAGCCAAGAGCGGGACAGGGGAAATGAGCAGTTCTTC. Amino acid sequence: CASSQERDRGNEQFF.

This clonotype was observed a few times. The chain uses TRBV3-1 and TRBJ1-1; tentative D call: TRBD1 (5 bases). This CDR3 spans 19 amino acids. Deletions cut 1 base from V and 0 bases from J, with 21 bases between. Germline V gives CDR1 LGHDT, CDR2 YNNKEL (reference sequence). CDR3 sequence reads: CASSQGVEGWGGMNTEAFF. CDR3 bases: TGTGCCAGCAGCCAAGGAGTGGAGGGTTGGGGCGGCATGAACACTGAAGCTTTCTTT.

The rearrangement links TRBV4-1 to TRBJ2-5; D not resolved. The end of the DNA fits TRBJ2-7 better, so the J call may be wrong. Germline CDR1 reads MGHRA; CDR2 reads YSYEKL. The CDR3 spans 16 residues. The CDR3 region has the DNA TGCGCCAGCAGCCAAGGTACGCCTCCGACAACCTACGAGCAGTACTTC. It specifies CASSQGTPPTTYEQYF.

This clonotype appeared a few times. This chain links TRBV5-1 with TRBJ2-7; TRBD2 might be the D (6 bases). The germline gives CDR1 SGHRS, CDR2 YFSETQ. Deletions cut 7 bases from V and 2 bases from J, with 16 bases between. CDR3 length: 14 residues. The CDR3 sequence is CASGRLGTAYEQYF. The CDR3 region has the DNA TGCGCCAGCGGACGATTGGGGACTGCCTACGAGCAGTACTTC.

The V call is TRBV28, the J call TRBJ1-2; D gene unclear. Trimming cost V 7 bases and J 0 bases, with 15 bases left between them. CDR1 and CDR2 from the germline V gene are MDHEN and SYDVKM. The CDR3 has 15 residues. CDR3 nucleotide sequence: TGTGCCAGCAATCCATGGCGGCCAGCTAACTATGGCTACACCTTC. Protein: CASNPWRPANYGYTF.

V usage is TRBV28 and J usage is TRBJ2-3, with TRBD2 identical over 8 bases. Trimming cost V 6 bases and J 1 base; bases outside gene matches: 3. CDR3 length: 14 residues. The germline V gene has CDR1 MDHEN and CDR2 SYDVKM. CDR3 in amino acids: CASREGLGTDTQYF. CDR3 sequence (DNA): TGTGCCAGCAGGGAGGGACTAGGCACAGATACGCAGTATTTT.

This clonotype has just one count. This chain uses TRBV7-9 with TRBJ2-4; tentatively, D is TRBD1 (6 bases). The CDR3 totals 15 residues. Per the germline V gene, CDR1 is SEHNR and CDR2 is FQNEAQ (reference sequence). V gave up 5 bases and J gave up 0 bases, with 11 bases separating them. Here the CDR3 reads CASSPVQGAKNIQYF. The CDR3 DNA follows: TGTGCCAGCAGCCCTGTACAGGGAGCCAAAAACATTCAGTACTTC.

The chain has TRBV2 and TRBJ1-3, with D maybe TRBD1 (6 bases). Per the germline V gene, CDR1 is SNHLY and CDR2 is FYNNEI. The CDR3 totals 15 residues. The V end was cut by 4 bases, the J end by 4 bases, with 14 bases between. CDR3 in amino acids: CASSAGRGSGNTIYF. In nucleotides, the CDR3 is TGTGCCAGCAGTGCGGGCAGGGGATCAGGAAACACCATATATTTT.

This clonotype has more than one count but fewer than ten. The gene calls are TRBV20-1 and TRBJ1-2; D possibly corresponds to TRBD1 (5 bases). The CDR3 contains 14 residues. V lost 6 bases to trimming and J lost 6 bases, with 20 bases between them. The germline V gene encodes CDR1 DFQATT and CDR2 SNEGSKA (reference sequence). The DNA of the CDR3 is TGCAGTGCAAGGCGAGTGGGGCAACTCGATGGCTACACCTTC. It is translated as CSARRVGQLDGYTF.

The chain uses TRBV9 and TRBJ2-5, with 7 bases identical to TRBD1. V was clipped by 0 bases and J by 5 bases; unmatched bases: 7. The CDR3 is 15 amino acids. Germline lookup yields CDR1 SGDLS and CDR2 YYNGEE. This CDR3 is CASSVDGQEEETQYF. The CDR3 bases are TGTGCCAGCAGCGTAGACGGACAGGAGGAGGAGACCCAGTACTTC.

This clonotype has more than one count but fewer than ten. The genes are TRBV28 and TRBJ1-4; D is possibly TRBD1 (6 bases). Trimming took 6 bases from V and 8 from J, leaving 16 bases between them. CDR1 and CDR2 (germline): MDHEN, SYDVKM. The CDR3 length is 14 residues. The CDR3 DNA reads TGTGCCAGCAGCTACGACAGGATAAAGGAAAAACTGTTTTTT. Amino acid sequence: CASSYDRIKEKLFF.

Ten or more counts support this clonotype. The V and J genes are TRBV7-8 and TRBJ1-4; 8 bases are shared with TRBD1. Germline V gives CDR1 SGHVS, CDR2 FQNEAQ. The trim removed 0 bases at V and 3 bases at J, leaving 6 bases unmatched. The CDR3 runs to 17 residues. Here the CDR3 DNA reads TGTGCCAGCAGCTTAGCTTCAGGGGGCAGGTCTAATGAAAAACTGTTTTTT. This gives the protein CASSLASGGRSNEKLFF.

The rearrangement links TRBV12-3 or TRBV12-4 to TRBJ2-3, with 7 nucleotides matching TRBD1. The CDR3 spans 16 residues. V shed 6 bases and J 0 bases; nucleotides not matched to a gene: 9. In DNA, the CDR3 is TGTGCCAGCAGGCCTACAGGGGCCTCTAGCACAGATACGCAGTATTTT. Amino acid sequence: CASRPTGASSTDTQYF.

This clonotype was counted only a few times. The CDR3 reads CASSELAGEVRETQYF. As DNA, the CDR3 is TGCGCCAGCAGTGAGTTAGCGGGAGAGGTACGCGAGACCCAGTACTTC. This chain uses TRBV10-1 with TRBJ2-5; the match to TRBD2 covers 9 bases. The CDR3 has 16 residues. Germline loops: CDR1 WNHNN, CDR2 SYGVQD (reference sequence). V trimming: 1 base; J trimming: 5 bases; junction bases outside the gene matches: 8.

Here the CDR3 reads CASSDRTGLEQYF. The CDR3 DNA follows: TGTGCCAGCAGCGACCGGACAGGGCTCGAGCAGTACTTC. The J gene is TRBJ2-7, the V gene TRBV7-2; 8 bases are shared with TRBD1. CDR1 and CDR2 from the germline V gene are SGHTA and FQGNSA. The CDR3 is 13 amino acids. The trim removed 5 bases at V and 6 bases at J, leaving 6 bases unmatched.

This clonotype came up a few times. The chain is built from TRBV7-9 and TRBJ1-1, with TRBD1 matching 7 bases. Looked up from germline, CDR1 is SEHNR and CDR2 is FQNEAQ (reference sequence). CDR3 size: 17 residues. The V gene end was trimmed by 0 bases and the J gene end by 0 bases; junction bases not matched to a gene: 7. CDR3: CASSLAKDRPLNTEAFF. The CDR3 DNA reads TGTGCCAGCAGCTTAGCGAAGGACAGGCCTTTGAACACTGAAGCTTTCTTT.

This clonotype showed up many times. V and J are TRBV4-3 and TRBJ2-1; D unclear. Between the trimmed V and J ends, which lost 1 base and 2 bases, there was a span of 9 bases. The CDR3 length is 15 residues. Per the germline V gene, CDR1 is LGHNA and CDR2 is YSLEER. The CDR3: CASSQVRLTYNEQFF. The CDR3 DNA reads TGCGCCAGCAGCCAAGTTAGATTAACCTACAATGAGCAGTTCTTC.

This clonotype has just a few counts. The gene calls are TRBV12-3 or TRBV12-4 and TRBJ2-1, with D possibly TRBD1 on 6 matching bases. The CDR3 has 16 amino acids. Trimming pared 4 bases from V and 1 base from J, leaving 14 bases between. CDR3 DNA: TGTGCCAGCAGTTATAGGGGACAACTTTCCTACAATGAGCAGTTCTTC. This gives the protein CASSYRGQLSYNEQFF.

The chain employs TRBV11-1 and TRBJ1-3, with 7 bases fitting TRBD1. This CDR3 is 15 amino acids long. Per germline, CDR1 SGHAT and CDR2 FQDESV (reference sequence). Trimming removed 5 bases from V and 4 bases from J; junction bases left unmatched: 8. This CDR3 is CASSRDRRGGNTIYF. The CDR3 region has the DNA TGTGCCAGCAGCCGGGACAGACGTGGGGGAAACACCATATATTTT. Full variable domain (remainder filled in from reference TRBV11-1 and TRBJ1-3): EAEVAQSPRYKITEKSQAVAFWCDPISGHATLYWYRQILGQGPELLVQFQDESVVDDSQLPKDRFSAERLKGVDSTLKIQPAELGDSAMYLCASSRDRRGGNTIYFGEGSWLTVV.

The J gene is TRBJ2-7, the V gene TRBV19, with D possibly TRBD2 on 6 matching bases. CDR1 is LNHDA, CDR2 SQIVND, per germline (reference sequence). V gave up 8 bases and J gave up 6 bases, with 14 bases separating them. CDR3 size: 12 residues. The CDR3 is CASSPGGVEQYF. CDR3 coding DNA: TGTGCCAGTTCCCCAGGAGGGGTCGAGCAGTACTTC.

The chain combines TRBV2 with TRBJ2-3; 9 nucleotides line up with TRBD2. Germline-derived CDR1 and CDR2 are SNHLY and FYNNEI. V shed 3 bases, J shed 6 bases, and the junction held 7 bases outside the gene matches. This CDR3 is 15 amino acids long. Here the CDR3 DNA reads TGTGCCAGCAGTGAGGGGACTAGCAAGCGCGATACGCAGTATTTT. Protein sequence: CASSEGTSKRDTQYF. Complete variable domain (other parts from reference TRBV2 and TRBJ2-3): EPEVTQTPSHQVTQMGQEVILRCVPISNHLYFYWYRQILGQKVEFLVSFYNNEISEKSEIFDDQFSVERPDGSNFTLKIRSTKLEDSAMYFCASSEGTSKRDTQYFGPGTRLTVL.